This T cell receptor (beta chain) is from a study of shared clonotypes between healthy human individuals (TCRdb year 2020). Notes on the research overall: A few men and two women, aged 18 to 49 years, made up the cohort. For each donor, three plates each were used for CD4 naive and CD4 memory, two plates were used for CD8 naive, and one plate was used for CD8 memory. The study deeply sequenced blood TCR repertoires of about five healthy adults to estimate repertoire size and the extent of clonotype sharing between individuals. Different laboratories and diverse techniques were used to prepare libraries and sequence TCR repertoires, to increase sequencing depth and limit assay-specific biases. Between about 0.85 and 9.5 billion PBMCs per donor were obtained by leukapheresis.

Using the deep immunoSEQ assay, multiplex PCR amplified TCR CDR3 regions from genomic DNA. For each cell subset, the extracted genomic DNA was distributed evenly across all wells of several immunoSEQ 96-well plates, and each plate served as one replicate. For sorted subsets, approximately 210 ng genomic DNA, equal to 30,000 to 35,000 T cell genomes, was loaded into each replicate PCR. The purified libraries were quantified using a Qubit 3.0 fluorometer, sized with a Bioanalyzer 2100, and then quantified again using the KAPA Library Quantification kit. Every immunoSEQ 96-well plate was sequenced on a dedicated single-read 150-cycle Illumina NextSeq 550 flow cell. In the paper's pipeline: Because only junctional sequences without quality scores were contained in the immunoSEQ output, filtering matching that applied to full-length reads could not be performed. Sequences were annotated with PyIR, a Python wrapper for IgBLAST v1.9, and V/J genes and CDR3 were assigned using IMGT germline references. Reads were filtered out if the reads had weak V/J assignments (E-value above 1e-6), no CDR3, stop codons, out-of-frame junctions, or ambiguous translated residues. A V3J clonotype was defined by an identical inferred V gene, J gene, and CDR3 amino acid sequence. Percentage overlap between repertoires was calculated by dividing the number of shared unique clonotypes by the size of the smaller repertoire. Richness of each repertoire was evaluated using RTK rarefaction, the Chao1 estimator, and Recon v2.1 estimates of unobserved clonotypes. Generation probabilities were computed with OLGA for all TCRbeta clonotypes obtained by the gDNA method from a handful of donors. The clones in this table, taken by TCRdb from immuneACCESS, are in-frame only. Not every clone is retained; where verified, under half of the shortfall comes from an unresolved V gene, and the cause of the rest is unknown. For V, J and clone size, that table is used; D and trimming come from the DNA. The sample table lists roughly 2.4 million clones, 90% to 96% of them with a count of one. Roughly 0.13% of the sample lies in the top ten.

Per the germline V gene (reference sequence), MNHEY is the CDR1 and SMNVEV is the CDR2. Measured from the cysteine to the phenylalanine, the CDR3 is 16 residues long. Kept here is only the CDR3 DNA, which spans 48 bases and is read in frame from base 1. For this chain, trimming is 5 bases at the V end and 3 bases at the J end, and the number of junction bases without a gene match is 11. To note about this clone: Which antigen it targets is not known. No base quality values were provided; no much bigger clone lies one nucleotide off.

The donors were healthy, HIV-negative adults who had no recently reported acute infections or vaccinations. Only Caucasian adults living in Nashville, Tennessee, USA were represented among the donors. CD4+ T cells were enriched by magnetic negative selection; naive cells were then positively selected on CD45RA, and the negative fraction formed the memory subset. After blood collection by leukapheresis, PBMCs were isolated using Ficoll-Histopaque density gradient centrifugation and then cryopreserved in the vapor phase of liquid nitrogen. Analytical flow cytometry was used to check the purity and quantity of every magnetically sorted T cell population. Genomic DNA was isolated from each sorted fraction and quantified by UV absorbance on a Nanodrop 2000c. The paper as a whole reports these results and caveats: When a handful of donors were compared, the shared fraction of clonotypes was about 5% for naive CD4, more than 3% for naive CD8, 2.3% for memory CD4, and less than 0.5% for memory CD8. Naive subsets generally had larger estimated clonotype richness than memory subsets did. Sampling was restricted to blood, and TCR repertoires in tissue are likely to differ from TCR repertoires in blood. Because the study included only a small number of donors, the genetic and exposure-history diversity represented was limited. Pairwise subsampling led to the expectation that sequencing depth would affect the degree of clonotype sharing among donors. Clonotypes shared by all four sorted-subset donors showed higher generation probabilities than non-shared clonotypes. Rarefaction of sorted-subset datasets indicated incomplete sequencing despite the large sequencing depth.

The sequence is built from TRBV27 and TRBJ2-7; 9 of the junction bases match TRBD2. The TCR originated in a man younger than 35 in good health. The sample taken for sequencing was naive CD4+ T cells sorted from blood. In light of the paper, this sample's cell subset or site label describes: CD45RA+ positively selected. The CDR3 region has the sequence CASSQSVGSGSYEQYF. The DNA sequence is given as TGTGCCAGCAGTCAATCTGTGGGTAGCGGGAGCTACGAGCAGTACTTC.